These 24 T cell receptor beta chains originate from one sample sequenced in a study of cytomegalovirus exposure and HLA in healthy donors. The PCR made use of 60 Vbeta and 13 Jbeta primers. Clones were read by immunoSEQ multiplex PCR, and TCRdb kept only the in-frame ones, dropping some. Here the sample spans 90,000 to 100,000 clones, around a tenth being singletons. What was sequenced was PBMCs. The origin of the receptors is a man aged 50-59 years in good health and CMV-seropositive.

There are a few counts of this clone. This chain links TRBV30 with TRBJ1-1, with TRBD1 matching over 7 bases. The ends lost 2 bases at V and 8 bases at J; junction bases unmatched: 8. Germline V gene sequence: CDR1 GTSNPN, CDR2 SVGIG (reference sequence). This CDR3 is 13 amino acids long. The CDR3 bases are TGTGCCTGGAGTCTCGGACAGGACTTAGAAGCTTTCTTT. It encodes CAWSLGQDLEAFF.

This clone was counted only a few times. The rearrangement uses TRBV28 and TRBJ2-7, with 7 bases aligning to TRBD1. Trimming took 6 bases from V and 3 from J; bases not matched to a gene: 11. This CDR3 is built from 15 residues. Germline V gene data show CDR1 as MDHEN and CDR2 as SYDVKM. The CDR3 region has the DNA TGTGCCAGCAGGCCGACAGGGCCCTACAGCTACGAGCAGTACTTC. Protein sequence: CASRPTGPYSYEQYF.

This clone was detected a few times. The J gene is TRBJ2-4, the V gene TRBV19; D not resolved. Germline V CDR1 and CDR2: LNHDA, SQIVND (reference sequence). Trimming left V 5 bases short and J 1 base short, with 18 bases between. CDR3 length equals 17 residues. The CDR3 here is CASSSSPRLVAKNIQYF. CDR3 in DNA: TGTGCCAGTAGTTCCTCCCCGCGGTTGGTCGCCAAAAACATTCAGTACTTC.

CDR3: CAWSVGARTDTQYF. CDR3 sequence (DNA): TGTGCCTGGAGTGTGGGGGCGCGCACAGATACGCAGTATTTT. The chain couples TRBV30 to TRBJ2-3; D might be TRBD1 (6 bases). The V and J ends lost 0 bases and 1 base respectively, with 8 bases between them. The CDR3 is 14 residues long. In germline, CDR1 is GTSNPN, CDR2 SVGIG (reference sequence).

This sequence joins TRBV7-8 and TRBJ2-2; 13 positions match TRBD2. J was trimmed by 5 bases and V by 5 bases; bases with no gene match: 17. The germline V gene encodes CDR1 SGHVS and CDR2 FQNEAQ. The length of the CDR3 is 20 residues. The CDR3 loop reads CASSLWTSGSPWFRTGELFF. Here the CDR3 DNA reads TGTGCCAGCAGCCTTTGGACTAGCGGGAGTCCGTGGTTTAGGACCGGGGAGCTGTTTTTT. The whole variable domain, filled in from reference TRBV7-8 and TRBJ2-2, reads GAGVSQSPRYKVAKRGQDVALRCDPISGHVSLFWYQQALGQGPEFLTYFQNEAQLDKSGLPSDRFFAERPEGSVSTLKIQRTQQEDSAVYLCASSLWTSGSPWFRTGELFFGEGSRLTVL.

The chain joins TRBV29-1 to TRBJ1-2; D is uncertain. The V end was cut by 4 bases, the J end by 8 bases, with 11 bases between. Germline V CDR1 and CDR2: SQVTM, ANQGSEA. CDR3 length: 11 residues. The CDR3 region is CSVVEPEGYTF. CDR3 sequence (DNA): TGCAGCGTTGTGGAGCCCGAGGGCTACACCTTC.

This chain connects TRBV2 to TRBJ2-1; 7 bases match TRBD2. The CDR3 is made up of 14 amino acids. V shed 8 bases, J shed 7 bases, and the junction held 11 bases outside the gene matches. Looked up from germline, CDR1 is SNHLY and CDR2 is FYNNEI. CDR3 coding DNA: TGTGCCAGCGGGGGGGAGGCTCTCAGGAATGAGCAGTTCTTC. It codes for CASGGEALRNEQFF.

This clone appeared a few times. The J gene is TRBJ2-7, the V gene TRBV10-3; D gene ambiguous. The V end lost 10 bases, the J end lost 3 bases, and 10 bases lay between the germline ends. This CDR3 is 11 amino acids long. The germline V gene has CDR1 ENHRY and CDR2 SYGVKD. The CDR3 DNA follows: TGTGCCACCTCGAACAGCTACGAGCAGTACTTC. Protein product: CATSNSYEQYF.

The table lists this clone with a few counts. Other DNA sequences within the sample encode an identical CDR3. The chain carries TRBV5-1 and TRBJ1-1, with D unclear. The CDR3 contains 13 residues. Germline-derived CDR1 and CDR2 are SGHRS and YFSETQ. V was trimmed by 5 bases and J by 1 base, leaving 9 bases between them. The CDR3 region is CASSQTGNTEAFF. The CDR3 DNA is TGCGCCAGCAGTCAAACGGGGAACACTGAAGCTTTCTTT.

This clone was observed a handful of times. The chain combines TRBV5-1 with TRBJ2-7; 7 nucleotides agree with TRBD1. Germline CDR1 SGHRS, CDR2 YFSETQ. This CDR3 is built from 15 residues. V lost 3 bases and J lost 2; bases outside the gene matches: 8. The CDR3 loop is CASSSGDSRAYEQYF. The DNA of the CDR3 is TGCGCCAGCAGCTCTGGGGACAGCCGAGCCTACGAGCAGTACTTC.

This clone was counted between two and nine times. CDR3 in DNA: TGCGCCAGCAGTGAAGCAGGGTACACTGAAGCTTTCTTT. Translated, it gives CASSEAGYTEAFF. The chain uses TRBV10-1 and TRBJ1-1; possible D gene TRBD1, 5 bases. Trimming left V 3 bases short and J 3 bases short, with 8 bases between. The V gene's germline CDR1 is WNHNN and CDR2 SYGVQD (reference sequence). There are 13 residues in the CDR3.

The sample holds a few counts of this clone. V is TRBV28 and J is TRBJ1-1; D is perhaps TRBD1 (6 bases). V lost 6 bases, J lost 7 bases, and 9 bases lay in between. CDR1 and CDR2 from the germline V gene are MDHEN and SYDVKM. The CDR3 length is 11 residues. For the CDR3, the DNA is TGTGCCAGCAGCCAGGGGTTTGAAGCTTTCTTT. Translated, it gives CASSQGFEAFF.

At least ten counts were recorded for this clone. V usage is TRBV19 and J usage is TRBJ2-7; possible D gene TRBD2, 6 bases. CDR3 length equals 15 residues. The ends were cut back, 4 bases at V and 2 bases at J, with 15 bases in the middle. The germline V gene has CDR1 LNHDA and CDR2 SQIVND (reference sequence). The CDR3 DNA reads TGTGCCAGTAGTAACCCCGGGACTGGCACCTACGAGCAGTACTTC. Residues: CASSNPGTGTYEQYF.

This clone was counted between two and nine times. The chain joins TRBV9 to TRBJ1-1; no clear D. The V and J ends lost 1 base and 0 bases respectively, with 7 bases between them. The germline gives CDR1 SGDLS, CDR2 YYNGEE. The CDR3 loop spans 14 amino acids. CDR3 sequence reads: CASSVNSLNTEAFF. CDR3 in DNA: TGTGCCAGCAGCGTAAACAGCTTGAACACTGAAGCTTTCTTT.

The rearrangement links TRBV5-1 to TRBJ2-3; possible D gene TRBD2, 7 bases. CDR3 length: 15 residues. The germline gives CDR1 SGHRS, CDR2 YFSETQ. Deletions cut 5 bases from V and 6 bases from J, with 19 bases between. The CDR3 spells CASSWQGGGPDTQYF. The CDR3 DNA follows: TGCGCCAGCAGTTGGCAAGGGGGAGGGCCGGATACGCAGTATTTT.

CDR3 in DNA: TGCGCCAGCAGTGAGAGAGGGGGCACTGAAGCTTTCTTT. Translated: CASSERGGTEAFF. This sequence joins TRBV10-1 and TRBJ1-1, with D tentatively TRBD1 (6 bases). Trimming took 2 bases from V and 4 from J, leaving 8 bases between them. The CDR3 covers 13 residues. Germline CDR1 is WNHNN and CDR2 is SYGVQD (reference sequence).

The J gene is TRBJ2-1, the V gene TRBV6-4; maybe TRBD1 (5 bases). This CDR3 is 13 amino acids long. The germline V gene has CDR1 MRHNA and CDR2 SNTAGT. Trimming left V 4 bases short and J 10 bases short, with 14 bases between. The CDR3 DNA sequence: TGTGCCAGCAGTGCACAGGCCTTGGGAGAGCAGTTCTTC. Encoded protein: CASSAQALGEQFF.

The CDR3 protein is CAISLAGVVADTQYF. CDR3 sequence (DNA): TGTGCCATCAGTTTAGCGGGAGTGGTTGCAGATACGCAGTATTTT. This rearrangement joins TRBV10-3 to TRBJ2-3, with 9 bases lining up with TRBD2. Germline CDR1 reads ENHRY; CDR2 reads SYGVKD. The CDR3 is 15 amino acids. Germline trimming cut 5 bases from V and 4 bases from J; bases unmatched to any gene: 7.

In this sample, this clone turned up a few times. The chain joins TRBV9 to TRBJ2-3; D is perhaps TRBD2 (6 bases). The ends were cut back, 3 bases at V and 6 bases at J, with 29 bases in the middle. Germline V gene sequence: CDR1 SGDLS, CDR2 YYNGEE. The CDR3 runs 19 residues. The DNA for the CDR3 is TGTGCCAGCAGCGCAGAGGGGAGGCCCTTGTTATCCGCCAGGGATACGCAGTATTTT. Protein sequence: CASSAEGRPLLSARDTQYF.

This clone was detected a few times. This chain uses TRBV2 with TRBJ2-3; no clear D gene. V lost 2 bases, J lost 3 bases, and 12 bases lay in between. This CDR3 has 15 amino acids. CDR1 and CDR2 (germline): SNHLY, FYNNEI. Here the CDR3 reads CASSESGQLTDTQYF. The DNA for the CDR3 is TGTGCCAGCAGTGAATCTGGGCAGCTGACAGATACGCAGTATTTT.

As to this clone: This may be a read error: a much more frequent sequence differs by one nucleotide. The chain employs TRBV4-3 and TRBJ2-5; tentatively, D is TRBD2 (5 bases). Matching the DNA end better, TRBJ2-7 makes the J call doubtful. CDR3 length: 13 amino acids. Germline V lookup: CDR1 LGHNA, CDR2 YSLEER. The CDR3 region is CARSPALEGEQYF. Here the CDR3 DNA reads TGCGCCAGAAGCCCCGCTTTAGAGGGCGAGCAGTACTTC.

The table lists this clone with a few counts. This rearrangement joins TRBV5-1 to TRBJ2-2; D remains unclear. The ends were cut back, 7 bases at V and 5 bases at J, with 3 bases in the middle. Germline CDR1 reads SGHRS; CDR2 reads YFSETQ. This CDR3 region has 10 residues. The DNA for the CDR3 is TGCGCCAGCCCGACCGGGGAGCTGTTTTTT. Its protein is CASPTGELFF.

This chain connects TRBV18 to TRBJ1-1; D perhaps matches TRBD1 (5 bases). V lost 3 bases to trimming and J lost 1 base, with 15 bases between them. The CDR3 loop spans 16 amino acids. From germline, CDR1 is KGHSH and CDR2 LQKENI. The CDR3 nucleotides read TGTGCCAGCTCACCCGGGGGAAACAGGAGGAACACTGAAGCTTTCTTT. It is translated as CASSPGGNRRNTEAFF. Full variable domain (remainder filled in from reference TRBV18 and TRBJ1-1): NAGVMQNPRHLVRRRGQEARLRCSPMKGHSHVYWYRQLPEEGLKFMVYLQKENIIDESGMPKERFSAEFPKEGPSILRIQQVVRGDSAAYFCASSPGGNRRNTEAFFGQGTRLTVV.

The chain recombines TRBV5-6 with TRBJ2-2; TRBD1 matches 7 bases. Germline V gene lookup returns CDR1 SGHDT and CDR2 YYEEEE. There are 18 residues in the CDR3. The J segment lost 4 bases and the V segment lost 0 bases, leaving 12 bases of the junction unmatched. CDR3 protein: CASSLGARGQLSTGELFF. The CDR3 region has the DNA TGTGCCAGCAGCTTGGGGGCTCGGGGACAGCTTAGCACCGGGGAGCTGTTTTTT.